This TCR beta chain was obtained from a study of cytomegalovirus exposure and HLA in healthy donors. V lost 8 bases and J lost 0, with 26 bases in between. The germline V gene encodes CDR1 SNHLY and CDR2 FYNNEI. CDR3 length: 18 amino acids. The PCR used 60 Vbeta and 13 Jbeta primers. The assay was immunoSEQ multiplex PCR, and TCRdb's table has in-frame clones only and misses some. The sample has some 150,000 clones; around 83% are singletons. The sequenced sample consisted of PBMCs. The rearrangement joins TRBV2 to TRBJ2-7, with a possible D match to TRBD2 (6 bases). The sequence was obtained from a woman aged 50 to 60 in good health and CMV-seropositive. CDR3 residues: CASGEAAAYALPSYEQYF. For the CDR3, the DNA is TGTGCCAGCGGGGAGGCAGCGGCCTATGCCCTTCCCTCCTACGAGCAGTACTTC.